Included here is one TCR beta chain sequence, with context. This specimen comes from a study of cytomegalovirus exposure and HLA in healthy donors. CDR1 SGHAT and CDR2 FQNNGV come from the germline V gene. This CDR3 contains 17 residues. The V segment lost 5 bases and the J segment 6 bases; nucleotides outside the gene matches: 15. PCR primers comprised 60 Vbeta and 13 Jbeta primers. Repertoires were generated with immunoSEQ multiplex PCR, while TCRdb's copy carries only in-frame clones and drops some. The sample lists around 200,000 clones, 60% to 80% seen once, with roughly 1.5% in the top ten. The TCR comes from a woman under 30 in good health and CMV-seronegative. This sequence joins TRBV11-2 and TRBJ1-2; 10 nucleotides agree with TRBD1. Material for sequencing was PBMCs. In nucleotides, the CDR3 is TGTGCCAGCAGCCCTAGTGGGACAGGGGTCGATAAGGATGGCTACACCTTC. The encoded protein is CASSPSGTGVDKDGYTF.